These 30 T cell receptor beta chains originate from one sample sequenced in a study of cytomegalovirus exposure and HLA in healthy donors. PCR primers comprised 60 Vbeta and 13 Jbeta primers. Profiling relied on immunoSEQ multiplex PCR, and the TCRdb table lists in-frame clones only, not all of them. Found here are approximately 67,000 clones, 75% to 90% of them singletons; the top ten hold about 12%. Sequencing was performed on PBMCs. Receptor source: a woman aged 30 to 39 in good health and CMV-seropositive.

The gene calls are TRBV4-2 and TRBJ1-1; D is possibly TRBD1 (6 bases). This CDR3 contains 14 residues. Germline lookup yields CDR1 LGHNA and CDR2 YNFKEQ. V gave up 3 bases and J gave up 1 base, with 9 bases separating them. CDR3 nucleotides: TGTGCCAGCAGCCAGGAACAGGGGAACACTGAAGCTTTCTTT. Translation: CASSQEQGNTEAFF.

A few counts support this clone. The V and J genes are TRBV6-6 and TRBJ2-6; D gene unclear. The CDR3 length is 16 residues. The germline V gene encodes CDR1 MNHNY and CDR2 SVGAGI (reference sequence). Trimming removed 5 bases at V and 2 bases at J, with 13 bases between. This CDR3 reads CASSPHSSPGANVLTF. In nucleotides, the CDR3 is TGTGCCAGCAGTCCCCACAGCAGCCCTGGGGCCAACGTCCTGACTTTC.

This chain uses TRBV9 with TRBJ2-1, with D possibly being TRBD2 (6 bases). V was pared by 2 bases and J by 5 bases, with 11 bases between. Germline assignment: CDR1 SGDLS and CDR2 YYNGEE. The CDR3 sequence is 14 residues long. The CDR3 region is CASSVTSLHNEQFF. CDR3 nucleotides: TGTGCCAGCAGCGTGACTAGTCTTCACAATGAGCAGTTCTTC.

The DNA of the CDR3 is TGCGCCAGCAGCGTGACAGGGGTCACAGATACGCAGTATTTT. It is translated as CASSVTGVTDTQYF. This chain joins TRBV5-1 and TRBJ2-3; 8 positions match TRBD1. The CDR3 totals 14 residues. J was trimmed by 2 bases and V by 4 bases; bases with no gene match: 3. The germline V gene has CDR1 SGHRS and CDR2 YFSETQ. Filled out from reference TRBV5-1 and TRBJ2-3, the complete variable domain reads KAGVTQTPRYLIKTRGQQVTLSCSPISGHRSVSWYQQTPGQGLQFLFEYFSETQRNKGNFPGRFSGRQFSNSRSEMNVSTLELGDSALYLCASSVTGVTDTQYFGPGTRLTVL.

This clone showed up just a few times. V usage is TRBV5-4 and J usage is TRBJ1-1; tentative D call: TRBD1 (6 bases). In germline, CDR1 is SGHNT, CDR2 YYREEE (reference sequence). This CDR3 spans 15 amino acids. V was shortened by 4 bases and J by 2 bases, with 15 bases between the two germline ends. The CDR3 loop is CASSRMRTVNTEAFF. The CDR3 DNA reads as TGTGCCAGCAGCCGCATGAGGACAGTAAACACTGAAGCTTTCTTT.

The chain combines TRBV5-1 with TRBJ1-2; D might be TRBD1 (5 bases). The CDR3 sequence is 15 residues long. From germline, CDR1 is SGHRS and CDR2 YFSETQ. The V end lost 0 bases, the J end lost 6 bases, and 15 bases lay between the germline ends. DNA for the CDR3: TGCGCCAGCAGCTTGGTGGGAGGGGAAATCGATGGCTACACCTTC. Its protein product is CASSLVGGEIDGYTF.

The V gene is TRBV5-1, the J gene TRBJ2-5; 8 bases map to TRBD1. J was trimmed by 5 bases and V by 0 bases; bases with no gene match: 6. CDR1 SGHRS and CDR2 YFSETQ come from the germline V gene. The CDR3 has 15 residues. CDR3 sequence (DNA): TGCGCCAGCAGCTTGGAGACAGGGGCAGGGGAGACCCAGTACTTC. As protein: CASSLETGAGETQYF.

This clone showed up just a few times. The chain recombines TRBV19 with TRBJ2-5; 9 bases align to TRBD1. The germline CDR1 and CDR2 sequences are LNHDA and SQIVND (reference sequence). V shed 10 bases and J 0 bases; nucleotides not matched to a gene: 15. The CDR3 contains 17 residues. The CDR3 sequence is CATDGRTGDTYQETQYF. DNA for the CDR3: TGTGCCACTGATGGGAGGACAGGGGATACCTACCAAGAGACCCAGTACTTC.

The chain carries TRBV7-6 and TRBJ2-5; D is undetermined. In germline, CDR1 is SGHVS, CDR2 FNYEAQ. The CDR3 loop spans 11 amino acids. The V end lost 5 bases, the J end lost 3 bases, and 4 bases lay between the germline ends. CDR3 sequence reads: CASSLKETQYF. In DNA, the CDR3 is TGTGCCAGCAGCCTTAAAGAGACCCAGTACTTC.

V gene TRBV19 combines with J gene TRBJ2-5; weak D call: TRBD2 (6 bases). Matching the DNA end better, TRBJ2-7 makes the J call doubtful. The germline gives CDR1 LNHDA, CDR2 SQIVND (reference sequence). This CDR3 has 13 residues. CDR3 in amino acids: CASSYGSTYEQYF. DNA of the CDR3: TGTGCCAGTAGTTACGGGAGCACCTACGAGCAGTACTTC.

V gene TRBV28 combines with J gene TRBJ1-2, with 8 bases lining up with TRBD1. The germline CDR1 and CDR2 sequences are MDHEN and SYDVKM. Trimming took 5 bases from V and 7 from J; bases not matched to a gene: 6. This CDR3 region has 13 residues. The CDR3 spells CASSPDRVGGYTF. The CDR3 bases are TGTGCCAGCAGTCCGGACAGGGTGGGTGGCTACACCTTC.

The J gene is TRBJ2-7, the V gene TRBV7-9, with D possibly matching TRBD2 (6 bases). The CDR3 length is 14 residues. Trimming cost V 1 base and J 7 bases, with 14 bases left between them. Germline values: CDR1 SEHNR, CDR2 FQNEAQ (reference sequence). DNA for the CDR3: TGTGCCAGCAGCTTAGTGACTAGTTTCGATGAGCAGTACTTC. Protein sequence: CASSLVTSFDEQYF.

CDR3 protein: CASSGAYGRSSYEQYF. CDR3 sequence (DNA): TGTGCCAGCAGTGGAGCCTACGGAAGGAGCTCCTACGAGCAGTACTTC. The chain links TRBV6-1 to TRBJ2-7; D remains unclear. There are 16 residues in the CDR3. Deletions cut 4 bases from V and 0 bases from J, with 16 bases between. Germline CDR1 and CDR2: MNHNS and SASEGT.

In this sample, this clone turned up once. The chain couples TRBV5-1 to TRBJ2-1; D not resolved. Germline CDR1 is SGHRS and CDR2 is YFSETQ. The CDR3 spans 15 residues. Trimming stripped 0 bases from V and 8 bases from J, with 15 bases between. The CDR3 sequence is CASSLGSRPSDEQFF. The CDR3 nucleotides are TGCGCCAGCAGCTTGGGATCACGACCGAGCGATGAGCAGTTCTTC.

The rearrangement links TRBV28 to TRBJ1-2; TRBD1 agrees at 7 bases. Germline V gene sequence: CDR1 MDHEN, CDR2 SYDVKM. Trimming cost V 4 bases and J 7 bases; bases outside gene matches: 6. The CDR3 length is 13 residues. CDR3 sequence reads: CASSSTGLGGYTF. The DNA of the CDR3 is TGTGCCAGCAGTTCGACAGGGTTAGGTGGCTACACCTTC.

CDR3 nucleotides: TGTGCCAGCAGCCCGACAGGGGGATTAGGAAACACCATATATTTT. The encoded protein is CASSPTGGLGNTIYF. This rearrangement joins TRBV2 to TRBJ1-3; the match to TRBD1 covers 9 bases. With 6 bases clipped from V and 4 bases from J, the junction kept 7 bases outside the gene matches. From germline, CDR1 is SNHLY and CDR2 FYNNEI. The CDR3 has 15 amino acids.

This sequence joins TRBV5-1 and TRBJ2-5; TRBD2 agrees at 7 bases. The CDR3 extends over 17 amino acids. Unmatched junction bases numbered 8, after V lost 0 bases and J lost 0 bases. Germline lookup yields CDR1 SGHRS and CDR2 YFSETQ. CDR3 in amino acids: CASSLEGLGGNQETQYF. The CDR3 DNA reads TGCGCCAGCAGCTTGGAGGGTTTGGGGGGGAACCAAGAGACCCAGTACTTC.

The genes are TRBV5-4 and TRBJ2-1; tentatively, D is TRBD2 (5 bases). The CDR3 is made up of 13 amino acids. Trimming took 3 bases from V and 6 from J, leaving 10 bases between them. Germline CDR1 is SGHNT and CDR2 is YYREEE (reference sequence). In nucleotides, the CDR3 is TGTGCCAGCAGCTGGACTTGGGCCAATGAGCAGTTCTTC. Translated: CASSWTWANEQFF.

The J gene is TRBJ1-3, the V gene TRBV6-5; TRBD1 is a possible D gene (6 bases). In germline, CDR1 is MNHEY, CDR2 SVGAGI. The CDR3 runs 13 residues. The V end lost 11 bases, the J end lost 6 bases, and 17 bases lay between the germline ends. The CDR3 loop is CALRPGDTNTIYF. The CDR3 bases are TGTGCCCTCAGACCAGGGGATACAAACACCATATATTTT.

This chain uses TRBV7-2 with TRBJ1-1; D ambiguous. The CDR3 sequence is 15 residues long. From germline, CDR1 is SGHTA and CDR2 FQGNSA. V was shortened by 6 bases and J by 5 bases, with 19 bases between the two germline ends. CDR3: CASRIESGGGTEAFF. CDR3 DNA: TGTGCCAGCAGGATAGAGTCCGGCGGAGGAACTGAAGCTTTCTTT.

This chain's CDR3 is CASSFGQNTEAFF. The DNA for the CDR3 is TGTGCCAGCAGCTTCGGACAGAACACTGAAGCTTTCTTT. The chain couples TRBV11-2 to TRBJ1-1; weak D call: TRBD1 (5 bases). CDR3 size: 13 residues. V gave up 3 bases and J gave up 1 base, with 6 bases separating them. Germline assignment: CDR1 SGHAT and CDR2 FQNNGV. Looking up the rest from reference TRBV11-2 and TRBJ1-1 gives the full variable domain: EAGVAQSPRYKIIEKRQSVAFWCNPISGHATLYWYQQILGQGPKLLIQFQNNGVVDDSQLPKDRFSAERLKGVDSTLKIQPAKLEDSAVYLCASSFGQNTEAFFGQGTRLTVV.

The chain is built from TRBV19 and TRBJ2-1, with 12 bases fitting TRBD1. The germline V gene has CDR1 LNHDA and CDR2 SQIVND (reference sequence). CDR3 size: 14 residues. Trimming at V came to 6 bases and at J to 9 bases, leaving 6 bases not matched to a gene. The CDR3 coding sequence is TGTGCCAGTAGGGGACAGGGGGCCCCTAGTGAGCAGTTCTTC. This sequence encodes CASRGQGAPSEQFF.

V usage is TRBV11-2 and J usage is TRBJ2-5; 7 nucleotides agree with TRBD1. Germline V gene data show CDR1 as SGHAT and CDR2 as FQNNGV. The length of the CDR3 is 14 residues. J lost 2 bases, V lost 0 bases, and 0 bases had no gene match. The CDR3 loop reads CASSLDRGQETQYF. The CDR3 region has the DNA TGTGCCAGCAGCTTAGACAGGGGGCAAGAGACCCAGTACTTC.

This chain joins TRBV2 and TRBJ1-1, with D unclear. Germline lookup yields CDR1 SNHLY and CDR2 FYNNEI. The V gene lost 8 bases and the J gene lost 5 bases, with 18 bases spanning the gap. The CDR3 sequence is 14 residues long. The CDR3 sequence is CASVRVSGRTEAFF. The CDR3 DNA is TGTGCCAGCGTCCGGGTATCGGGGAGGACTGAAGCTTTCTTT.

This chain links TRBV5-1 with TRBJ1-2; 10 bases line up with TRBD1. Trimming cost V 0 bases and J 4 bases; bases outside gene matches: 0. Germline CDR1 and CDR2: SGHRS and YFSETQ. This CDR3 has 14 amino acids. The CDR3 region is CASSLGDRGYGYTF. CDR3 bases: TGCGCCAGCAGCTTGGGGGACAGGGGCTATGGCTACACCTTC.

J is TRBJ2-2 and V is TRBV6-6, with D possibly TRBD2 on 6 matching bases. CDR3 length: 16 amino acids. Germline loops: CDR1 MNHNY, CDR2 SVGAGI (reference sequence). V gave up 5 bases and J gave up 2 bases, with 15 bases separating them. The CDR3 DNA reads as TGTGCCAGCAGTCTTAGAACCGGGACTAACACCGGGGAGCTGTTTTTT. Translation gives CASSLRTGTNTGELFF.

V gene TRBV28 combines with J gene TRBJ1-4, with 9 bases fitting TRBD1. The ends lost 6 bases at V and 8 bases at J; junction bases unmatched: 16. Germline CDR1 is MDHEN and CDR2 is SYDVKM. This CDR3 has 17 residues. CDR3 sequence (DNA): TGTGCCAGCAGGGCTGTCCCGGGACAGGGAGGAAGGGAAAAACTGTTTTTT. As protein: CASRAVPGQGGREKLFF.

The genes are TRBV7-7 and TRBJ2-7, with TRBD1 matching over 9 bases. After removal of 5 bases from V and 2 bases from J, the junction contained 1 base not matched to a gene. The germline gives CDR1 SSHAT, CDR2 FNYEAQ (reference sequence). CDR3 length: 13 amino acids. CDR3: CASSRTGAYEQYF. CDR3 sequence (DNA): TGTGCCAGCAGCCGGACAGGGGCCTACGAGCAGTACTTC.

The chain has TRBV30 and TRBJ2-6; D gene ambiguous. Germline CDR1 is GTSNPN and CDR2 is SVGIG (reference sequence). Trimming took 3 bases from V and 0 from J, leaving 3 bases between them. The CDR3 has 13 amino acids. CDR3 DNA: TGTGCCTGGAGCCACTCTGGGGCCAACGTCCTGACTTTC. Residues: CAWSHSGANVLTF.

The chain recombines TRBV5-6 with TRBJ1-2; 8 bases map to TRBD1. After removal of 0 bases from V and 8 bases from J, the junction contained 3 bases not matched to a gene. The CDR3 spans 13 residues. The germline V gene has CDR1 SGHDT and CDR2 YYEEEE. The CDR3 DNA sequence: TGTGCCAGCAGCTTGGACAGGGGGTTCGGCTACACCTTC. Protein product: CASSLDRGFGYTF.